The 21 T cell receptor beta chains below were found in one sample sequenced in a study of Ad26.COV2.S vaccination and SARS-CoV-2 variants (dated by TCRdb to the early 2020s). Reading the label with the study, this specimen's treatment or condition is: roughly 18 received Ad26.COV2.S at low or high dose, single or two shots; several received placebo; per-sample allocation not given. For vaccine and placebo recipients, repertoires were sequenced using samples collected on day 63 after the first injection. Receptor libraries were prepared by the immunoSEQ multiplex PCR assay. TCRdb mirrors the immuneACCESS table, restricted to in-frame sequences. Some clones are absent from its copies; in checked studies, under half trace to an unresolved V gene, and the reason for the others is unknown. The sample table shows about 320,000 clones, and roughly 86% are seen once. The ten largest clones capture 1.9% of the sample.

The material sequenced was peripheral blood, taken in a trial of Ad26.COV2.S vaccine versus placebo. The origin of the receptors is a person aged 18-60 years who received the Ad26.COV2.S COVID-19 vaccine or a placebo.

The CDR3 coding sequence is TGTGCCAGCTCACCAGGAAGCAATGAGCAGTTCTTC. Residues: CASSPGSNEQFF. This chain joins TRBV18 and TRBJ2-1, with D uncertain. Germline CDR1 reads KGHSH; CDR2 reads LQKENI. V was cut by 2 bases and J by 6 bases, with 5 bases left in between. The CDR3 runs to 12 residues.

The CDR3 nucleotides are TGTGCCTCTGCACAGGGTTCCTACAATGAGCAGTTCTTC. Its translation is CASAQGSYNEQFF. The V gene is TRBV30, the J gene TRBJ2-1, with D maybe TRBD1 (6 bases). CDR3 size: 13 residues. Trimming took 7 bases from V and 1 from J, leaving 11 bases between them. In germline, CDR1 is GTSNPN, CDR2 SVGIG (reference sequence). The full variable domain, rest sourced from reference TRBV30 and TRBJ2-1, is SQTIHQWPATLVQPVGSPLSLECTVEGTSNPNLYWYRQAAGRGLQLLFYSVGIGQISSEVPQNLSASRPQDRQFILSSKKLLLSDSGFYLCASAQGSYNEQFFGPGTRLTVL.

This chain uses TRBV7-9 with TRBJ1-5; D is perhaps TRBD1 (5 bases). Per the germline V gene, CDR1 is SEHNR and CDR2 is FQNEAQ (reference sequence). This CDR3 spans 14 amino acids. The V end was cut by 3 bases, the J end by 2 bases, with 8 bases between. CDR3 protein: CASSLGEGNQPQHF. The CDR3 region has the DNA TGTGCCAGCAGCTTGGGGGAGGGCAATCAGCCCCAGCATTTT.

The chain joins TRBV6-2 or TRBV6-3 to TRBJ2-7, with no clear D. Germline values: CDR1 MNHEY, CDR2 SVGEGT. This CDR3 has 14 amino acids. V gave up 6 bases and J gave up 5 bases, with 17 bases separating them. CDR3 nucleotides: TGTGCCAGCAGCCTCCTAAGATGGTGGGACGAGCAGTACTTC. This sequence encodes CASSLLRWWDEQYF.

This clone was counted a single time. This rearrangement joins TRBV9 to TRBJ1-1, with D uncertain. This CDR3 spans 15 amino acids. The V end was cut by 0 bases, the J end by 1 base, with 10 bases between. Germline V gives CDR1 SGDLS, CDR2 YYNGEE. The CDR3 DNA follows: TGTGCCAGCAGCGTAGATCAGACCGCGAACACTGAAGCTTTCTTT. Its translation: CASSVDQTANTEAFF.

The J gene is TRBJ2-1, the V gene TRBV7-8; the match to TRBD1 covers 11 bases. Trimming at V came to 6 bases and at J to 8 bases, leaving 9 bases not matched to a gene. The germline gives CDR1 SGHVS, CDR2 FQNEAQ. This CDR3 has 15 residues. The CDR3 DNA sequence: TGTGCCAGCAGTGAGGGACAGGGGGTAATCGATGAGCAGTTCTTC. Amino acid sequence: CASSEGQGVIDEQFF.

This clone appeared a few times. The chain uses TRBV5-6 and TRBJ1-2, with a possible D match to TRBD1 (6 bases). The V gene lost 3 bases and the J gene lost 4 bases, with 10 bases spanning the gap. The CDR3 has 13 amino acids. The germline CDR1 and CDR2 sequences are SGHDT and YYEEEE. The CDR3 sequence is CASSYRVIYGYTF. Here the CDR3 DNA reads TGTGCCAGCAGCTACAGGGTTATCTATGGCTACACCTTC.

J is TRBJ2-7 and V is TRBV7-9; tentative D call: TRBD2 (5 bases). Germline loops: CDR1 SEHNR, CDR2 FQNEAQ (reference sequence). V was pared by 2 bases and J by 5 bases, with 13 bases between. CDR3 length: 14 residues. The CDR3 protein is CASSLFLDSHEQYF. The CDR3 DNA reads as TGTGCCAGCAGCTTATTCTTGGACTCGCACGAGCAGTACTTC.

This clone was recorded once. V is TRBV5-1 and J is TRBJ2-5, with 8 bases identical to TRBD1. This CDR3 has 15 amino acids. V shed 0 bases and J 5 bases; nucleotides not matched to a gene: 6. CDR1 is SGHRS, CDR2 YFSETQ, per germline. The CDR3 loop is CASSLAQGAGETQYF. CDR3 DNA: TGCGCCAGCAGCTTGGCCCAGGGGGCGGGTGAGACCCAGTACTTC. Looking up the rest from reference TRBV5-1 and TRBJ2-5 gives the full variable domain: KAGVTQTPRYLIKTRGQQVTLSCSPISGHRSVSWYQQTPGQGLQFLFEYFSETQRNKGNFPGRFSGRQFSNSRSEMNVSTLELGDSALYLCASSLAQGAGETQYFGPGTRLLVL.

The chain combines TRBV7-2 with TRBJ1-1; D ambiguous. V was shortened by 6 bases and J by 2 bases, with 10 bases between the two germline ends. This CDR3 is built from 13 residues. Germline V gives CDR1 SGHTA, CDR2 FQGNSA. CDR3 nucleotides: TGTGCCAGCAGGAAACTACGAAACACTGAAGCTTTCTTT. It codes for CASRKLRNTEAFF.

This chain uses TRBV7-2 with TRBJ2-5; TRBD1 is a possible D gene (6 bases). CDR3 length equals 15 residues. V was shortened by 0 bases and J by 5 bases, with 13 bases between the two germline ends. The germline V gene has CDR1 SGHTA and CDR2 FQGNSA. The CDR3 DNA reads TGTGCCAGCAGCTTAGCGCAGGGGTTAGGGGAGACCCAGTACTTC. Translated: CASSLAQGLGETQYF.

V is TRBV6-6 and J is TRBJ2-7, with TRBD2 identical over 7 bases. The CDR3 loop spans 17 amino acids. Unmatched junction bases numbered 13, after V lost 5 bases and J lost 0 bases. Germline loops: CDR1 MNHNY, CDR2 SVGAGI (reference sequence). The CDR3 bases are TGTGCCAGCAGTCCACAGGTCTGGGGGGGGAGCTCCTACGAGCAGTACTTC. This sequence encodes CASSPQVWGGSSYEQYF.

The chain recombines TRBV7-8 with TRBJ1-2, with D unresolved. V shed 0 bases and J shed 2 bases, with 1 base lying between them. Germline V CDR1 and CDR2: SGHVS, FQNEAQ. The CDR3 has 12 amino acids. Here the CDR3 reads CASSLANYGYTF. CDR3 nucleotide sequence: TGTGCCAGCAGCTTAGCGAACTATGGCTACACCTTC. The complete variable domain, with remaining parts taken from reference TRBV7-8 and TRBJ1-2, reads GAGVSQSPRYKVAKRGQDVALRCDPISGHVSLFWYQQALGQGPEFLTYFQNEAQLDKSGLPSDRFFAERPEGSVSTLKIQRTQQEDSAVYLCASSLANYGYTFGSGTRLTVV.

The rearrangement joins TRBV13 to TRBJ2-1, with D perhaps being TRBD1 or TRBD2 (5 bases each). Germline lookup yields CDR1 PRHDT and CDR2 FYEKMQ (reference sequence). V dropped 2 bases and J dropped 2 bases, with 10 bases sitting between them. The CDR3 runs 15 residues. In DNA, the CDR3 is TGTGCCAGCAGCTTAAGGGACGGAGCCTACAATGAGCAGTTCTTC. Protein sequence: CASSLRDGAYNEQFF.

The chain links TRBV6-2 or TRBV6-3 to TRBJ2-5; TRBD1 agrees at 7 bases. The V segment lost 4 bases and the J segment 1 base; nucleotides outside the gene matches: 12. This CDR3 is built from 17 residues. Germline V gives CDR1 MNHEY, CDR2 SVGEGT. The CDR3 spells CASSFKPGQLTQETQYF. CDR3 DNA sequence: TGTGCCAGCAGTTTTAAACCGGGACAGTTAACCCAAGAGACCCAGTACTTC.

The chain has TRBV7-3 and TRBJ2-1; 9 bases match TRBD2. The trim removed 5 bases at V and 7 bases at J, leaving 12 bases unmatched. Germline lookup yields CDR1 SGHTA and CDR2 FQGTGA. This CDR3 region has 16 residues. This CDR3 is CASSPIPLAGTNEQFF. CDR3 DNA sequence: TGTGCCAGCAGCCCAATACCCCTAGCGGGGACGAATGAGCAGTTCTTC.

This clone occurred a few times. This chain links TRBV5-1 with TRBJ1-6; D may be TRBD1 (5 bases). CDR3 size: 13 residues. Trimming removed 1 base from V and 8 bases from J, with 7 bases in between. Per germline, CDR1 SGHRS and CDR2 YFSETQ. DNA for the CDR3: TGCGCCAGCAGCTTGTCCAGGGATTCACCCCTCCACTTT. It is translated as CASSLSRDSPLHF.

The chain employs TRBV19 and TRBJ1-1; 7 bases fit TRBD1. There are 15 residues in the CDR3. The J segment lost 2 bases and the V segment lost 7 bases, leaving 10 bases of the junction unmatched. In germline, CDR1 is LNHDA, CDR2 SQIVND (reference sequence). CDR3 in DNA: TGTGCCAGTAAAAGGTGGGCAGGGGGAAACACTGAAGCTTTCTTT. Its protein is CASKRWAGGNTEAFF.

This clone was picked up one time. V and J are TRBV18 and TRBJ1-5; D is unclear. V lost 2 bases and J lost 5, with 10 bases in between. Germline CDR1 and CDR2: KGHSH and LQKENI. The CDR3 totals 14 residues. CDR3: CASSPGFSDQPQHF. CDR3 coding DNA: TGTGCCAGCTCACCAGGTTTCTCGGATCAGCCCCAGCATTTT.

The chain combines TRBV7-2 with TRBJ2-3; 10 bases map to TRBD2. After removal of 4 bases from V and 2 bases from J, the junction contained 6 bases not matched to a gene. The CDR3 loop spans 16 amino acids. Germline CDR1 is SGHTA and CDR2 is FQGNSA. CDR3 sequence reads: CASSSFSGGLTDTQYF. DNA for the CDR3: TGTGCCAGCAGCTCCTTTAGCGGGGGGCTCACAGATACGCAGTATTTT.

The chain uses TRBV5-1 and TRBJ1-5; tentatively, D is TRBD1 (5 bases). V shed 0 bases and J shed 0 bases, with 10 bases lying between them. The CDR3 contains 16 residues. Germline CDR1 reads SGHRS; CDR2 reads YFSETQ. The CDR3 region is CASSLAGFGSNQPQHF. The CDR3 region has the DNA TGCGCCAGCAGCTTGGCAGGGTTTGGTAGCAATCAGCCCCAGCATTTT.